This TCR beta chain stems from a study of CD8 T cells in Susac syndrome. Whole-study context: Patients with Susac syndrome had blood drawn and were at that point therapy-naive, on corticosteroids, or on intravenous immunoglobulin alone.

When the RNA was reverse transcribed, random hexamers were used with an input of about 0.5 to 1 ug. The amplification used immunoSEQ multiplex PCR on TCR beta CDR3; it spanned 54 Vbeta and 13 Jbeta. TCRdb recomputed calls from the immunoSEQ multiplex PCR reads with MiXCR, one row per CDR3 protein. This table has about 190,000 distinct CDR3 sequences, 90% to 96% appearing once. This clonotype was found once. Patients with Susac syndrome fulfilled recently defined diagnostic criteria for definite or probable disease. Germline V gives CDR1 SQVTM, CDR2 ANQGSEA. The CDR3 spans 14 residues. The germline V and J ends were trimmed by 4 bases and 2 bases, with 13 bases remaining between them.

The chain links TRBV29-1 to TRBJ2-3; D remains ambiguous. Sequenced: CD4+ T cells from PBMCs. This receptor was identified in a human donor with Susac syndrome. In DNA, the CDR3 is TGCAGCGTTGGAGGTCAGACCTTCACAGATACGCAGTATTTT. Translated: CSVGGQTFTDTQYF.